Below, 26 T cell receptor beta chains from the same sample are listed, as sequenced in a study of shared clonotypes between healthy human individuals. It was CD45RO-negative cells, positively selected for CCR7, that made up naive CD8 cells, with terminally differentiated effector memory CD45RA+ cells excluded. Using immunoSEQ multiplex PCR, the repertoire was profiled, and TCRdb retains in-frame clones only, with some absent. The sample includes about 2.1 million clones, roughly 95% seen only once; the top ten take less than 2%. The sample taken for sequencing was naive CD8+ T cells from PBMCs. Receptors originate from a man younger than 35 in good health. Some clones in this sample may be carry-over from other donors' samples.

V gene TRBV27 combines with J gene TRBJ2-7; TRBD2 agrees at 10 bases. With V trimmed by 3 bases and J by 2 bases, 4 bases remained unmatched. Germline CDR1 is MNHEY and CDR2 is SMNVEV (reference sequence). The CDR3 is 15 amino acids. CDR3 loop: CASSFGLAATYEQYF. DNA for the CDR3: TGTGCCAGCAGTTTTGGACTAGCGGCCACCTACGAGCAGTACTTC.

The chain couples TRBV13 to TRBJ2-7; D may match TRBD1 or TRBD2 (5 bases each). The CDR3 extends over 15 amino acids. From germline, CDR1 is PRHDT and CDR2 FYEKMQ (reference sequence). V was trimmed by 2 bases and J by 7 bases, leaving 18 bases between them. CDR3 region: CASSLFANFEGEQYF. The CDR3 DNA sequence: TGTGCCAGCAGCTTATTTGCGAACTTCGAGGGGGAGCAGTACTTC.

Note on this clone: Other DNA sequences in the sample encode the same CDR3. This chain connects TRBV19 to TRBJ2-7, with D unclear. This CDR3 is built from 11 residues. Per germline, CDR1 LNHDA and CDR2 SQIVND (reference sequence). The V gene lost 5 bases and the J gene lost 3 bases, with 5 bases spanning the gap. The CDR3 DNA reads TGTGCCAGTAGTTCGAGCTACGAGCAGTACTTC. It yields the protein CASSSSYEQYF.

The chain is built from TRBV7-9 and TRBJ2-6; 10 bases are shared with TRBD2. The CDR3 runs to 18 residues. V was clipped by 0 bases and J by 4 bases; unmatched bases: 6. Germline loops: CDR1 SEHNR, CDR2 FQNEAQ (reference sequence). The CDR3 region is CASSLALAGVRGANVLTF. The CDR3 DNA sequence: TGTGCCAGCAGCTTAGCCCTAGCGGGAGTGAGGGGGGCCAACGTCCTGACTTTC.

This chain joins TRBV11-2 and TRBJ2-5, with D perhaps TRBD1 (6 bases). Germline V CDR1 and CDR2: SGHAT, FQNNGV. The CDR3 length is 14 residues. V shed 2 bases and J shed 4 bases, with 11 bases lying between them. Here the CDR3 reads CASSLSGVAETQYF. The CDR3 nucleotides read TGTGCCAGCAGCTTATCAGGGGTAGCAGAGACCCAGTACTTC. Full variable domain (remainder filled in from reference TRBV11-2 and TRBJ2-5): EAGVAQSPRYKIIEKRQSVAFWCNPISGHATLYWYQQILGQGPKLLIQFQNNGVVDDSQLPKDRFSAERLKGVDSTLKIQPAKLEDSAVYLCASSLSGVAETQYFGPGTRLLVL.

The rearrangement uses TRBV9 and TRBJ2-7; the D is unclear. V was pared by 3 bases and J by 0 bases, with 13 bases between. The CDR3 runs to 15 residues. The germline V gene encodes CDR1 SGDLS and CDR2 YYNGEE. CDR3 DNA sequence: TGTGCCAGCAGCGGAAGGGTGGGCGGCTCCTACGAGCAGTACTTC. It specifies CASSGRVGGSYEQYF.

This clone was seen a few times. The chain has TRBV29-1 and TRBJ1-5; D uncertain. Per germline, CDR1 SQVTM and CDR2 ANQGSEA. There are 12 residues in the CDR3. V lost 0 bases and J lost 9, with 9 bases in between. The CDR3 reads CSVEDSGPPQHF. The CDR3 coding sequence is TGCAGCGTTGAAGATTCCGGACCGCCCCAGCATTTT.

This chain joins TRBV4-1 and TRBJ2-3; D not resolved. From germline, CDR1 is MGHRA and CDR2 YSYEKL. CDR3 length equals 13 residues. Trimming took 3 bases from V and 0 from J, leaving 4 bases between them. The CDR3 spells CASSHLSTDTQYF. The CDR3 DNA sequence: TGCGCCAGCAGCCATCTTAGCACAGATACGCAGTATTTT.

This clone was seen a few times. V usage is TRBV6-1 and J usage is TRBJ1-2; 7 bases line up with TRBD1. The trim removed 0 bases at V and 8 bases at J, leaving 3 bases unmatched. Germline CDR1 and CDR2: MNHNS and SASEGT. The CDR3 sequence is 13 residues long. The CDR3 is CASSEASGGGYTF. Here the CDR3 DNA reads TGTGCCAGCAGTGAAGCGTCAGGGGGAGGCTACACCTTC.

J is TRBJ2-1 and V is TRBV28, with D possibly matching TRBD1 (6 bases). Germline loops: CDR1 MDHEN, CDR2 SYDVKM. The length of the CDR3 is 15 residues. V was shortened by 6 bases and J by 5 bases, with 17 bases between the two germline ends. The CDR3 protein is CASRPRGSLNNEQFF. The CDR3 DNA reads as TGTGCCAGCAGACCTAGGGGGAGCCTCAACAATGAGCAGTTCTTC.

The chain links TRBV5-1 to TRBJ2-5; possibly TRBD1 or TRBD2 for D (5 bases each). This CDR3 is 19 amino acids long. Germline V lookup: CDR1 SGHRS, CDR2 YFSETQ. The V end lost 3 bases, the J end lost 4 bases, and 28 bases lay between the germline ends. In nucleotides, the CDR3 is TGCGCCAGCAGCTCAAGAATCCCGGGACGGACCCTCGTAGGAGAGACCCAGTACTTC. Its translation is CASSSRIPGRTLVGETQYF.

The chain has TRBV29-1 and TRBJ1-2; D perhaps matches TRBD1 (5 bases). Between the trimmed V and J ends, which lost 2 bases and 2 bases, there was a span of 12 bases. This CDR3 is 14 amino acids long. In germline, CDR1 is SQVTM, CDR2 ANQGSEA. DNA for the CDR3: TGCAGCGTTGAACCGTCTGAGGGGAACTATGGCTACACCTTC. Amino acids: CSVEPSEGNYGYTF.

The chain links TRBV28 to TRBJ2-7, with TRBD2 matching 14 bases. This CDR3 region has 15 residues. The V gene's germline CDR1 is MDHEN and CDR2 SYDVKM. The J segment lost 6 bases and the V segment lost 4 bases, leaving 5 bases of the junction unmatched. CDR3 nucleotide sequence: TGTGCCAGCAGTTCCCGACTAGCGGGAGGGCCCGAGCAGTACTTC. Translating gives CASSSRLAGGPEQYF.

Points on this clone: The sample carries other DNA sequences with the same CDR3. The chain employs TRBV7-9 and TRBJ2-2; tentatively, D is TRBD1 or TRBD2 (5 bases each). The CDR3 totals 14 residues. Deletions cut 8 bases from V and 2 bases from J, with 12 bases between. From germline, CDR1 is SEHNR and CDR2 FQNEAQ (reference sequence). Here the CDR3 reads CASPGDPNTGELFF. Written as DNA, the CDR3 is TGTGCCAGCCCCGGGGACCCAAACACCGGGGAGCTGTTTTTT.

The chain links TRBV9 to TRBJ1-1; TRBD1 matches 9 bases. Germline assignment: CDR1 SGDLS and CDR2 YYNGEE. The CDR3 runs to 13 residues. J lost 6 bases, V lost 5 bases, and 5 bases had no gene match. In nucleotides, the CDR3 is TGTGCCAGCAGGCCGGGACAGGGATCTGAAGCTTTCTTT. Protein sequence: CASRPGQGSEAFF.

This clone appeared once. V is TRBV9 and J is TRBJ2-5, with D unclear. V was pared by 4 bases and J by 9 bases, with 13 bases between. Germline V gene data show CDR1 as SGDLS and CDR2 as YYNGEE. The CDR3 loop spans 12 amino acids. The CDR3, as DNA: TGTGCCAGCAGCCCAGCGCCCGGTCCCCAGTACTTC. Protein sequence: CASSPAPGPQYF.

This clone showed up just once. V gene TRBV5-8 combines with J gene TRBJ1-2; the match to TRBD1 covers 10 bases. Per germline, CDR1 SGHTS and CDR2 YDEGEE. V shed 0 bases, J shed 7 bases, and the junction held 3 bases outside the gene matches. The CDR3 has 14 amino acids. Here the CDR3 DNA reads TGTGCCAGCAGCTTGGGGACAGGGGGTAGTGGCTACACCTTC. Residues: CASSLGTGGSGYTF.

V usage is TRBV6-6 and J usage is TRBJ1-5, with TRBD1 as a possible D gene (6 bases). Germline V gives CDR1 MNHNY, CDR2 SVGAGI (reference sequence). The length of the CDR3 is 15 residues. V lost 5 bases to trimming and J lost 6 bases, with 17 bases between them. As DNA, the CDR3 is TGTGCCAGCAGTCCGACACTACAGGGAGGTCAGCCCCAGCATTTT. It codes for CASSPTLQGGQPQHF.

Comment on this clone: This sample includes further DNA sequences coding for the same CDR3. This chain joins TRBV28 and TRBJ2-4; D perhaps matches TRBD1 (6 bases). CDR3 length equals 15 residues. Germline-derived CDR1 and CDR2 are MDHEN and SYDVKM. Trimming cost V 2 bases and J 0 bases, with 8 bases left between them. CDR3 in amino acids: CASSLAGVAKNIQYF. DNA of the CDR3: TGTGCCAGCAGTTTAGCAGGGGTAGCCAAAAACATTCAGTACTTC.

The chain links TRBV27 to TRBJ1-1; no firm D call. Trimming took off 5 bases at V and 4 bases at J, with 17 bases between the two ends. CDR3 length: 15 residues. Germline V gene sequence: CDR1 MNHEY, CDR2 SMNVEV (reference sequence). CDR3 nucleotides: TGTGCCAGCAGTCCATTCTCCCATCGGGGCACTGAAGCTTTCTTT. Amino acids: CASSPFSHRGTEAFF.

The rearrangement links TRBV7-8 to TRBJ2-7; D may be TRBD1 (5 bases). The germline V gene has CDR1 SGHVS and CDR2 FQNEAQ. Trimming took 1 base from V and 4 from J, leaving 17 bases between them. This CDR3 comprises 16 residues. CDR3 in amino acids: CASSLGQSLMFYEQYF. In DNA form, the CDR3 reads TGTGCCAGCAGCTTAGGACAGTCCTTGATGTTTTACGAGCAGTACTTC.

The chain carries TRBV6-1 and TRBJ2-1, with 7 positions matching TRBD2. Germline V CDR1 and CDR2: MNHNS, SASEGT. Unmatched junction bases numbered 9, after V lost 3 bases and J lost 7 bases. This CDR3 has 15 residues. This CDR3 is CASSDLNRSGNEQFF. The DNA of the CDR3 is TGTGCCAGCAGTGACCTAAACCGTAGCGGGAATGAGCAGTTCTTC.

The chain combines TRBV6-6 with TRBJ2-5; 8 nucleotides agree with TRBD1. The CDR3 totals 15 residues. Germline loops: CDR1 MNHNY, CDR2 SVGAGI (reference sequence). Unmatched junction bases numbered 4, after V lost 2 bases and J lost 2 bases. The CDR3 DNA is TGTGCCAGCAGTTACCGAGACAGGGGACAAGAGACCCAGTACTTC. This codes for CASSYRDRGQETQYF.

The CDR3 sequence is CASSLRQTAEAFF. CDR3 bases: TGTGCCAGCAGTTTAAGGCAGACGGCTGAAGCTTTCTTT. V and J are TRBV27 and TRBJ1-1; D remains unclear. The CDR3 length is 13 residues. The germline V and J ends were trimmed by 2 bases and 6 bases, with 10 bases remaining between them. Per the germline V gene, CDR1 is MNHEY and CDR2 is SMNVEV (reference sequence).

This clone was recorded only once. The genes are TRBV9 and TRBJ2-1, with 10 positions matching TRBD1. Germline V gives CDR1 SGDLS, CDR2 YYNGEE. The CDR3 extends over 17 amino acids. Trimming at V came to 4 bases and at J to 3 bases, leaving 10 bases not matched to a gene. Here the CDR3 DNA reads TGTGCCAGCAGCACCCTCGACAGGGGGCGCTTCTACAATGAGCAGTTCTTC. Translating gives CASSTLDRGRFYNEQFF.

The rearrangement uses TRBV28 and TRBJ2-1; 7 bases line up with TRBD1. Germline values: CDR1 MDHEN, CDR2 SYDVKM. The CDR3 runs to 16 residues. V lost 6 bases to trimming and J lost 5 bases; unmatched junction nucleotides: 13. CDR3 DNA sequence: TGTGCCAGCAGCCAAAGAAACAGGGGATCTGACAATGAGCAGTTCTTC. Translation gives CASSQRNRGSDNEQFF.